This T cell receptor (beta chain) stems from a study of neurological immune-mediated disorders. Whole-study results and caveats: One related-CDR3 cluster, found by phylogenetic grouping, held repertoires of 18 of 34 multiple sclerosis patients and is a possible signature.

TCRdb recomputed calls from the 5' RACE reads with MiXCR, one row per CDR3 protein. The sample lists some 89,000 distinct CDR3 sequences, approximately 4.3% occurring once. This clonotype was seen ten or more times. Its antigen is as yet unknown. Time point: longitudinal time-point 3. Germline CDR1 and CDR2: DFQATT and SNEGSKA (reference sequence). Between the trimmed V and J ends, which lost 1 base and 0 bases, there was a span of 20 bases. The CDR3 consists of 18 residues. The sequenced material came from PBMCs. The sequence came from an older woman with multiple sclerosis. The chain carries TRBV20-1 and TRBJ2-3; D may be TRBD2 (6 bases). DNA of the CDR3: TGCAGTGCTAGAGTGTATGGGGGAGGTGGAGGTAGCACAGATACGCAGTATTTT. Its translation: CSARVYGGGGGSTDTQYF.